These 2 T cell receptor beta chains came from one sample sequenced in a study of blood T cell repertoires in COVID-19. The protocol was immunoSEQ multiplex PCR, while the TCRdb copy is restricted to in-frame clones and leaves out a portion. The data show fewer than 200,000 clones, roughly 89% seen once. The specimen was peripheral blood. Source of these receptors: a woman aged 45-65 years with acute or convalescent COVID-19.

The rearrangement uses TRBV18 and TRBJ2-4; 9 bases match TRBD2. The V and J ends lost 1 base and 0 bases, in that order; junction bases with no gene match: 7. CDR1 KGHSH and CDR2 LQKENI come from the germline V gene. This CDR3 is built from 18 residues. The CDR3 here is CASSPRSSGGLAKNIQYF. CDR3 coding DNA: TGTGCCAGCTCACCACGGTCCAGCGGGGGGCTAGCCAAAAACATTCAGTACTTC.

The chain has TRBV9 and TRBJ2-7; maybe TRBD1 (7 bases). Germline CDR1 and CDR2: SGDLS and YYNGEE. The CDR3 consists of 14 residues. With 4 bases removed from V and 0 bases from J, the gap between germline ends came to 11 bases. In nucleotides, the CDR3 is TGTGCCAGCAGCCAGGGGGGCGGCTCCTACGAGCAGTACTTC. Its translation: CASSQGGGSYEQYF.